One and the same sample provided the 11 T cell receptor beta chains below, sequenced in a study of T cell responses to AZD1222 COVID-19 vaccine. TCRdb's copy holds only in-frame clones and misses some; the assay was immunoSEQ multiplex PCR. The sample lists roughly 130,000 clones, about 94% occurring once. The sequenced sample was peripheral blood, obtained 28 days after the second AZD1222 dose. Receptor source: an adult who received the AZD1222 COVID-19 vaccine.

The rearrangement uses TRBV4-3 and TRBJ1-1; D is possibly TRBD1 (5 bases). The CDR3 extends over 13 amino acids. Between the trimmed V and J ends, which lost 5 bases and 1 base, there was a span of 8 bases. Germline-derived CDR1 and CDR2 are LGHNA and YSLEER. In DNA form, the CDR3 reads TGCGCCAGCAGCGGTGGGGCGAACACTGAAGCTTTCTTT. Encoded protein: CASSGGANTEAFF.

The chain carries TRBV28 and TRBJ1-2, with TRBD1 matching over 8 bases. Germline CDR1 MDHEN, CDR2 SYDVKM. J gave up 4 bases and V 8 bases, and 12 bases lay outside the gene matches. This CDR3 is built from 15 residues. In nucleotides, the CDR3 is TGTGCCAGCGGTGGACAGGGTACCTTCGGCTATGGCTACACCTTC. Its translation is CASGGQGTFGYGYTF.

The genes are TRBV13 and TRBJ1-2; D ambiguous. CDR1 and CDR2 (germline): PRHDT, FYEKMQ (reference sequence). V was cut by 5 bases and J by 3 bases, with 13 bases left in between. CDR3 size: 14 residues. The CDR3 protein is CASSPLDPDYGYTF. In DNA form, the CDR3 reads TGTGCCAGCAGCCCCCTAGACCCAGACTATGGCTACACCTTC.

This clone appeared a few times. The rearrangement uses TRBV7-3 and TRBJ1-6, with D uncertain. Trimming left V 1 base short and J 4 bases short, with 5 bases between. The CDR3 is 14 amino acids. Germline assignment: CDR1 SGHTA and CDR2 FQGTGA. DNA for the CDR3: TGTGCCAGCAGCTTAATTGGTTATAATTCACCCCTCCACTTT. Protein sequence: CASSLIGYNSPLHF.

This clone has more than one count but fewer than ten. The V call is TRBV2, the J call TRBJ2-7; 10 positions agree with TRBD1. CDR3 length: 15 residues. Trimming took 5 bases from V and 4 from J; bases not matched to a gene: 8. Germline V gives CDR1 SNHLY, CDR2 FYNNEI. The CDR3: CASSLDRGQWYEQYF. The CDR3 DNA is TGTGCCAGCAGTTTAGACAGGGGGCAATGGTACGAGCAGTACTTC.

In this sample, this clone turned up a few times. The CDR3 sequence: CASARGTSGSFSYEQYF. The DNA of the CDR3 is TGTGCTAGTGCCCGGGGGACTAGCGGCTCTTTCTCCTACGAGCAGTACTTC. The rearrangement joins TRBV12-5 to TRBJ2-7; 11 bases match TRBD2. CDR1 and CDR2 from the germline V gene are LGHNT and FRNRAP. The CDR3 has 17 amino acids. The junction had 11 bases not matched to a gene; V was cut back by 7 bases and J by 0 bases.

The chain is built from TRBV28 and TRBJ1-2; TRBD1 matches at 7 bases. Trimming at V came to 7 bases and at J to 3 bases, leaving 14 bases not matched to a gene. The CDR3 is 16 residues long. Germline lookup yields CDR1 MDHEN and CDR2 SYDVKM. The CDR3 bases are TGTGCCAGCATCGCGCCCCTCAGAGGGGGCGACTATGGCTACACCTTC. Amino acids: CASIAPLRGGDYGYTF.

The V gene is TRBV11-3, the J gene TRBJ2-5, with D maybe TRBD2 (5 bases). V lost 0 bases to trimming and J lost 4 bases, with 12 bases between them. The germline V gene has CDR1 SGHNT and CDR2 YENEEA. This CDR3 is built from 15 residues. The CDR3 is CASSLDGRASETQYF. In nucleotides, the CDR3 is TGTGCCAGCAGCTTAGACGGGCGGGCCTCAGAGACCCAGTACTTC.

The chain has TRBV19 and TRBJ1-3, with 7 bases lining up with TRBD1. Germline CDR1 and CDR2: LNHDA and SQIVND (reference sequence). This CDR3 is built from 15 residues. V was pared by 10 bases and J by 4 bases, with 13 bases of the junction left unmatched. The CDR3 DNA follows: TGTGCCACACGACAGGGCCTATTTTCGGGAAACACCATATATTTT. Its protein is CATRQGLFSGNTIYF.

This chain connects TRBV6-1 to TRBJ2-5, with a weak D call TRBD2 (6 bases). There are 13 residues in the CDR3. Germline lookup yields CDR1 MNHNS and CDR2 SASEGT. Trimming took 0 bases from V and 10 from J, leaving 12 bases between them. CDR3: CASSEAGGWDQYF. In nucleotides, the CDR3 is TGTGCCAGCAGTGAAGCCGGAGGGTGGGACCAGTACTTC.

This clone was seen a handful of times. The chain has TRBV3-1 (or the pseudogene TRBV3-2) and TRBJ2-7; 13 bases match TRBD2. Germline-derived CDR1 and CDR2 are LGHDT and YNNKEL (reference sequence). J gave up 5 bases and V 6 bases, and 13 bases lay outside the gene matches. This CDR3 spans 17 amino acids. CDR3 bases: TGTGCCAGCAGTCACCCTCCTGGACTAGCGGGGGCTCACGAGCAGTACTTC. Protein product: CASSHPPGLAGAHEQYF.